A single TCR beta chain is shown here with its context. This specimen comes from a study of shared clonotypes between healthy human individuals. The naive CD8 fraction comprised CD45RO-negative cells positively selected for CCR7 and excluded terminally differentiated effector memory CD45RA+ cells. Germline CDR1 is LNHDA and CDR2 is SQIVND (reference sequence). This CDR3 spans 16 amino acids. Between the trimmed V and J ends, which lost 4 bases and 0 bases, there was a span of 12 bases. As originally analysed: Junction-only immunoSEQ data arrived without quality scores, meaning filtering differed. The assay was immunoSEQ multiplex PCR, and TCRdb's table has in-frame clones only and misses some. V and J calls plus clone size are reproduced from that table; the DNA served to infer D and trimming. The profile covers around 610,000 clones, with roughly 95% appearing a single time and 0.11% taken by the ten largest.

The V and J genes are TRBV19 and TRBJ2-2, with D perhaps matching TRBD1 (6 bases). Material: naive CD8+ T cells sorted from blood. This receptor was taken from a woman in her twenties or thirties in good health. This CDR3 is CASSTRTAPNTGELFF. CDR3 bases: TGTGCCAGTAGTACCCGGACAGCTCCGAACACCGGGGAGCTGTTTTTT.